This T cell receptor beta chain was sequenced for a study of cytomegalovirus exposure and HLA in healthy donors. 13 Jbeta primers and 60 Vbeta primers were used for the PCR. TCRdb keeps only in-frame clones here, not all; method: immunoSEQ multiplex PCR. The data hold 120,000 to 150,000 clones, with around 78% observed a single time. Study findings and constraints: When presence/absence was analysed, sequencing depth was taken to be roughly uniform across donors. CMV antigen specificity was confirmed in vitro for a few CMV-associated chains. A few V segments could not be told apart, such as TRBV6-2 and TRBV6-3, and were left out. Most TCR sequences showed up rarely, but some public TCRs showed up in many donors.

This CDR3 has 11 residues. The V and J ends lost 6 bases and 9 bases respectively, with 15 bases between them. CDR1 SQVTM and CDR2 ANQGSEA come from the germline V gene. As concerns this clone: Its specificity is unknown.

V usage is TRBV29-1 and J usage is TRBJ2-7, with D possibly TRBD1 on 6 matching bases. Sequencing was carried out using PBMCs. This sequence originates from a man between 35 and 55 years old in good health and CMV-seropositive. CDR3 coding DNA: TGCAGCGTGACCACAGGGTCCTCGCAGTACTTC. Protein sequence: CSVTTGSSQYF.